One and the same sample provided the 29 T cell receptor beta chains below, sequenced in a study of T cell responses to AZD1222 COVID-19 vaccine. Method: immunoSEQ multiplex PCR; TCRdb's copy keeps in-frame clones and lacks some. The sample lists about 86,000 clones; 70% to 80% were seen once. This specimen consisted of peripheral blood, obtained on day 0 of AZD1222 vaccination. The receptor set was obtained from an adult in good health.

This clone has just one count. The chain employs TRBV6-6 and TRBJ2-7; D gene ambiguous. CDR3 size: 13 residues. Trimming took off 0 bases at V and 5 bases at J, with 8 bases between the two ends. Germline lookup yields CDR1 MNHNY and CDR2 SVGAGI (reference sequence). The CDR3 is CASSYSNTDEQYF. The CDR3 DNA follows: TGTGCCAGCAGTTACTCGAATACAGACGAGCAGTACTTC.

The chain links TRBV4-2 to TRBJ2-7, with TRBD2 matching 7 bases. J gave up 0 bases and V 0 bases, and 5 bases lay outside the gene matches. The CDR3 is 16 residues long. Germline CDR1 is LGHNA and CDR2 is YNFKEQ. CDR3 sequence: CASSQEGAGISYEQYF. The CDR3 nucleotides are TGTGCCAGCAGCCAAGAGGGAGCGGGGATCTCCTACGAGCAGTACTTC.

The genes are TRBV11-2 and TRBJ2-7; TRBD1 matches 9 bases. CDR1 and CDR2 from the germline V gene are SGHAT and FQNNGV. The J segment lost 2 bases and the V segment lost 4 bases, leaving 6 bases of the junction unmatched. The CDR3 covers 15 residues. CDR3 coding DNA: TGTGCCAGCAGCTCCCGGACAGGGGAGGCCTACGAGCAGTACTTC. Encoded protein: CASSSRTGEAYEQYF.

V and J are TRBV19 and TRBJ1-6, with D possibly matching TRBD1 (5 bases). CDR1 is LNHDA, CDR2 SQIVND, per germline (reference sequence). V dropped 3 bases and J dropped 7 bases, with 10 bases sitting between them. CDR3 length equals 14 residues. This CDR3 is CASSIDSLNSPLHF. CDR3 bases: TGTGCCAGTAGTATTGACAGCCTCAATTCACCCCTCCACTTT.

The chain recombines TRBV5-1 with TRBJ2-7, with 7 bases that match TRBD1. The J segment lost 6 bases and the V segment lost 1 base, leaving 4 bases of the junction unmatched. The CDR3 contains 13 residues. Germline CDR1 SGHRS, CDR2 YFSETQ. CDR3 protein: CASSLQGESEQYF. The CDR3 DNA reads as TGCGCCAGCAGCTTGCAGGGGGAAAGCGAGCAGTACTTC.

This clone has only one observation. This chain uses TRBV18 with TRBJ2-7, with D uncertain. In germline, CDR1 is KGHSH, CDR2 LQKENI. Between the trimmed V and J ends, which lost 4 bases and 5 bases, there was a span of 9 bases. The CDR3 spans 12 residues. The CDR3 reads CASSRGPNEQYF. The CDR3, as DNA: TGTGCCAGCTCACGAGGTCCTAACGAGCAGTACTTC.

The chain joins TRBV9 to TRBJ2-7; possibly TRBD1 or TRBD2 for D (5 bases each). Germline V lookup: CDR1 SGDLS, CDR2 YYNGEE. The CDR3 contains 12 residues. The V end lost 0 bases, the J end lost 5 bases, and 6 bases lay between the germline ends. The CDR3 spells CASSVGGDEQYF. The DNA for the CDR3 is TGTGCCAGCAGCGTAGGAGGGGACGAGCAGTACTTC.

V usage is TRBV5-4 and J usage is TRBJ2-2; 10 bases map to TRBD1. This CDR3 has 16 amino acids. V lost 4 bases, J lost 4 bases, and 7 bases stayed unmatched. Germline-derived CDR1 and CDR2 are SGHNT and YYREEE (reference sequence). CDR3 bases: TGTGCCAGCAGCATGGGACAGGGGTTTGTCACCGGGGAGCTGTTTTTT. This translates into CASSMGQGFVTGELFF.

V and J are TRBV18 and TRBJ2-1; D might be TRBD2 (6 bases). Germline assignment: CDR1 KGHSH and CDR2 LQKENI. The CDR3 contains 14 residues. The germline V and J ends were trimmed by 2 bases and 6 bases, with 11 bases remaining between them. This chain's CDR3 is CASSPTYGSNEQFF. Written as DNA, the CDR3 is TGTGCCAGCTCACCAACATACGGGAGCAATGAGCAGTTCTTC.

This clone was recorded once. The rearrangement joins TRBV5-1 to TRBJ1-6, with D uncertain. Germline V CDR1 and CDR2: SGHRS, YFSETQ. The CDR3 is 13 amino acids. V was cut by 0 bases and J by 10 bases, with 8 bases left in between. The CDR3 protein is CASSLGQVSPLHF. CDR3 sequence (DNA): TGCGCCAGCAGCTTGGGGCAGGTGTCACCCCTCCACTTT.

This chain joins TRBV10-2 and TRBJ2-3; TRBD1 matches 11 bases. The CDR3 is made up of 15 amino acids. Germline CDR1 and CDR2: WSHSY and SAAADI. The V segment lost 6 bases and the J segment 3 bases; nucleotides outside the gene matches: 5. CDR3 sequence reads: CASRDRGRGTDTQYF. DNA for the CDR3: TGCGCCAGCAGGGACAGGGGGCGAGGGACAGATACGCAGTATTTT.

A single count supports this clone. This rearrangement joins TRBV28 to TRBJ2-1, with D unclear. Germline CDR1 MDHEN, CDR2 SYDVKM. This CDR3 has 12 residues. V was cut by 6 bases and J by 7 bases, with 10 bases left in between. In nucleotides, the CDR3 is TGTGCCAGCAGGGAATCGGGTAATGAGCAGTTCTTC. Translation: CASRESGNEQFF.

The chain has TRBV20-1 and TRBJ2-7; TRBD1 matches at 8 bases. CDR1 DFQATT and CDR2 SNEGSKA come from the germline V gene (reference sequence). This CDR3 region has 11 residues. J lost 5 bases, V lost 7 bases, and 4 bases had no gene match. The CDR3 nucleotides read TGCAGTGTCAGGGGGCGAAACGAGCAGTACTTC. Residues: CSVRGRNEQYF.

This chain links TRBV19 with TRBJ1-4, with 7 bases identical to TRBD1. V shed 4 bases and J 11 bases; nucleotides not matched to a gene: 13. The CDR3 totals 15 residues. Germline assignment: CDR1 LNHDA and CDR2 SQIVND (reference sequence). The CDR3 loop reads CASSTPDRTAGKLFF. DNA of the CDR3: TGTGCCAGTAGTACCCCGGACAGGACCGCCGGGAAACTGTTTTTT.

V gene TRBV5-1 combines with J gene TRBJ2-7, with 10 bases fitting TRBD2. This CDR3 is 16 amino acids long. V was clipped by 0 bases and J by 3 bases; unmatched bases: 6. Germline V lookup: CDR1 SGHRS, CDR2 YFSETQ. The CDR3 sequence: CASSLGLAGGVYEQYF. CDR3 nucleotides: TGCGCCAGCAGCTTGGGACTAGCGGGTGGAGTCTACGAGCAGTACTTC.

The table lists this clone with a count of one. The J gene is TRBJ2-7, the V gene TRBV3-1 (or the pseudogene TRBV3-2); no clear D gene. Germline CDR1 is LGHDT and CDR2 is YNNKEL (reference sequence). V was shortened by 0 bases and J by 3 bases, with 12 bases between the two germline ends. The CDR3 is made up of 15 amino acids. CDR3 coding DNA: TGTGCCAGCAGCCAAGAGTCATCGTGGTTCTACGAGCAGTACTTC. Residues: CASSQESSWFYEQYF.

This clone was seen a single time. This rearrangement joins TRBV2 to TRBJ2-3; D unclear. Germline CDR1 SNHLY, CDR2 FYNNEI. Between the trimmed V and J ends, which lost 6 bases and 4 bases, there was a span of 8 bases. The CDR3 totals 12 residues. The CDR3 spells CASRLESDTQYF. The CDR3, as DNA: TGTGCCAGCAGACTTGAATCAGATACGCAGTATTTT.

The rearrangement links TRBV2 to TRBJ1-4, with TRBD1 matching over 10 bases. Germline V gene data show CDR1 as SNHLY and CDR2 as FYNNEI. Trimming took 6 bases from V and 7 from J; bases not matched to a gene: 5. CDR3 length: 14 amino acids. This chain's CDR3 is CASRTGTGVEKLFF. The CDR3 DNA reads TGTGCCAGCAGAACCGGGACAGGGGTTGAAAAACTGTTTTTT.

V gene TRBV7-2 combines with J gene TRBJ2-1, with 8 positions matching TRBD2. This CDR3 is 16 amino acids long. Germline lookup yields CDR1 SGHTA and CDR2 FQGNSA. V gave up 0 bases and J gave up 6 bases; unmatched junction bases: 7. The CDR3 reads CASSLALADPSNEQFF. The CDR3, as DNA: TGTGCCAGCAGCTTAGCACTAGCGGACCCGTCCAATGAGCAGTTCTTC.

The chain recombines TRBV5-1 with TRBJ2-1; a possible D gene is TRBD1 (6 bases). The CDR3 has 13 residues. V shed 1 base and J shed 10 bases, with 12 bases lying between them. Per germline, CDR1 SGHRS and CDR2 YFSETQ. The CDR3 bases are TGCGCCAGCAGCTTGTCGACCAGGGGCGAGCAGTTCTTC. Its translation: CASSLSTRGEQFF.

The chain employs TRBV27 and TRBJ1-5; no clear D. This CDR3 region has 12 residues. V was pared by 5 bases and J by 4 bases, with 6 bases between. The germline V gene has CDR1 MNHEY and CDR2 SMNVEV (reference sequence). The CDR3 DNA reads TGTGCCAGCAGTCGAAGGAATCAGCCCCAGCATTTT. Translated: CASSRRNQPQHF.

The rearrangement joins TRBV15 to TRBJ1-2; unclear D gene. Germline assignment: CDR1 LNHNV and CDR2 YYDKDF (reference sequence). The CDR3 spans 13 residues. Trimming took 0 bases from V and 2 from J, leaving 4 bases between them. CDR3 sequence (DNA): TGTGCCACCAGCAGAGACACGAACTATGGCTACACCTTC. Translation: CATSRDTNYGYTF.

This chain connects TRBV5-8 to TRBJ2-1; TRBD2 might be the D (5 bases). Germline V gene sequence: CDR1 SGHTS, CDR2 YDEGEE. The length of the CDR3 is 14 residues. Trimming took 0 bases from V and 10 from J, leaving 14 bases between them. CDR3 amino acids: CASSLGGAKREQFF. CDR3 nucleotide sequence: TGTGCCAGCAGCTTGGGGGGAGCTAAAAGGGAGCAGTTCTTC.

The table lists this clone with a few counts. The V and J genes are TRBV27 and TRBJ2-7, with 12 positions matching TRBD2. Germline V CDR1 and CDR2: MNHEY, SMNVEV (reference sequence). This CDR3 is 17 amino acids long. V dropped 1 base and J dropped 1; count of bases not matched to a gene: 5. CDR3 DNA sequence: TGTGCCAGCAGTTTATACCGGACTAGCGGGGTTTCCTACGAGCAGTACTTC. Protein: CASSLYRTSGVSYEQYF.

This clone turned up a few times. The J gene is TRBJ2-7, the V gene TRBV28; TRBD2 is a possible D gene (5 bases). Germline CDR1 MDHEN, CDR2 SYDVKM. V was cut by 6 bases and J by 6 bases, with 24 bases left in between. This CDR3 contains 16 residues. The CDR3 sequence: CASSQTRVYGTSEQYF. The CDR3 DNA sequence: TGTGCCAGCAGCCAAACTCGGGTTTATGGTACTAGCGAGCAGTACTTC. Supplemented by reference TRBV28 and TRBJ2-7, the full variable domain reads DVKVTQSSRYLVKRTGEKVFLECVQDMDHENMFWYRQDPGLGLRLIYFSYDVKMKEKGDIPEGYSVSREKKERFSLILESASTNQTSMYLCASSQTRVYGTSEQYFGPGTRLTVT.

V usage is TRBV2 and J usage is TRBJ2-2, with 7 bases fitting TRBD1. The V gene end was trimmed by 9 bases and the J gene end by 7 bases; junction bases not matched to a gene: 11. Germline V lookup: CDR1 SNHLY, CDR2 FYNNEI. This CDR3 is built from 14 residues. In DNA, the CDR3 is TGTGCCAGTAACCTCCAGGGGGTGGGCGGGGAGCTGTTTTTT. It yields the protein CASNLQGVGGELFF. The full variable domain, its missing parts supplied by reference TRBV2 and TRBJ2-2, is EPEVTQTPSHQVTQMGQEVILRCVPISNHLYFYWYRQILGQKVEFLVSFYNNEISEKSEIFDDQFSVERPDGSNFTLKIRSTKLEDSAMYFCASNLQGVGGELFFGEGSRLTVL.

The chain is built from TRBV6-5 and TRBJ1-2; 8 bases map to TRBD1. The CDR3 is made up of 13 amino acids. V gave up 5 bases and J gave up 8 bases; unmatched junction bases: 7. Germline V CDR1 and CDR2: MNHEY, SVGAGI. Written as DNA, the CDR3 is TGTGCCAGCAGTCGGACAGGGTCGGAAGGCTACACCTTC. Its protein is CASSRTGSEGYTF.

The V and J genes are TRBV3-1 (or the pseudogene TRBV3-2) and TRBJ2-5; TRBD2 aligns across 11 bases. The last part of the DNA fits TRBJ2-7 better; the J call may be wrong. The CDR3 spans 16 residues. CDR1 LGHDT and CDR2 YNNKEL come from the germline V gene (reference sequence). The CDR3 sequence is CASSHLLAGVIYEQYF. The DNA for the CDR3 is TGTGCCAGCAGCCATCTACTAGCGGGAGTGATCTACGAGCAGTACTTC.

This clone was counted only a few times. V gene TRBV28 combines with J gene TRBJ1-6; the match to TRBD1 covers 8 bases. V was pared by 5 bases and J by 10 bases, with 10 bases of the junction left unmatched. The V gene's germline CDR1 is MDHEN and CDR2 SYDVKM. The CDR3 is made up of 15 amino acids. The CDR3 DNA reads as TGTGCCAGCAGTGGCGCGACAGGGGAGAGGTCACCCCTCCACTTT. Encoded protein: CASSGATGERSPLHF.